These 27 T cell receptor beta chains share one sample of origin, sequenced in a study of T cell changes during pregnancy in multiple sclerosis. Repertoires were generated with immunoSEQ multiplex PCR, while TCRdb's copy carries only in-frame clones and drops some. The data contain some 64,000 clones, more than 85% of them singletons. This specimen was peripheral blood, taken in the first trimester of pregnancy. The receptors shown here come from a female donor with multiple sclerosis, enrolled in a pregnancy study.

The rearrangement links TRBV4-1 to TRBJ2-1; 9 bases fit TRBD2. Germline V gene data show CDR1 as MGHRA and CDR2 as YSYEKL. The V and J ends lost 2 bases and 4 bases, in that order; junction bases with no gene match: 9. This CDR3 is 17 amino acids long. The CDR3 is CASSQKAGTSPYNEQFF. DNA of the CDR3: TGCGCCAGCAGCCAAAAAGCCGGGACTAGCCCGTACAATGAGCAGTTCTTC.

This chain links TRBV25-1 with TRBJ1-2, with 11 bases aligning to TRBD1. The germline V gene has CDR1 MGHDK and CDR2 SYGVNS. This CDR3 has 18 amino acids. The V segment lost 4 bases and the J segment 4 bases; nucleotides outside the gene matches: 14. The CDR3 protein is CASSVLGQGARGIYGYTF. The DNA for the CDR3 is TGTGCCAGCAGTGTTTTAGGACAGGGGGCCAGGGGAATCTATGGCTACACCTTC.

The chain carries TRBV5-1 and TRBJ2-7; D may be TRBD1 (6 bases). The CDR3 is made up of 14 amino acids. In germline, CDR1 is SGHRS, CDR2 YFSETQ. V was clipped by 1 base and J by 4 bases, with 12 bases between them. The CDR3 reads CASSLNSRGYEQYF. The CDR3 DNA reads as TGCGCCAGCAGCTTGAATTCCAGGGGTTACGAGCAGTACTTC.

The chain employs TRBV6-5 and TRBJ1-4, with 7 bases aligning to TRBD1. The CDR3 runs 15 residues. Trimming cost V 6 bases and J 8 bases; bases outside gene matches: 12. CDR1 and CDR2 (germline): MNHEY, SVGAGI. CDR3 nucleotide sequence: TGTGCCAGCAGCCCTTGGACAGGTGATGGAGAAAAACTGTTTTTT. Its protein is CASSPWTGDGEKLFF.

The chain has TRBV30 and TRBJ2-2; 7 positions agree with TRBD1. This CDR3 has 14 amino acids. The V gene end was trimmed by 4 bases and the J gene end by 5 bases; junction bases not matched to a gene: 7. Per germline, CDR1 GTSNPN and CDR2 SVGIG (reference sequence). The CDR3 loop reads CAWNRDSTTGELFF. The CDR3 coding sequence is TGTGCCTGGAATAGGGACAGCACAACCGGGGAGCTGTTTTTT.

The CDR3 protein is CASSIQGSSSYNEQFF. The CDR3 DNA reads as TGTGCCAGTAGTATTCAGGGGTCAAGCTCCTACAATGAGCAGTTCTTC. This rearrangement joins TRBV19 to TRBJ2-1; maybe TRBD1 (6 bases). The V gene's germline CDR1 is LNHDA and CDR2 SQIVND (reference sequence). The CDR3 length is 16 residues. Trimming left V 3 bases short and J 0 bases short, with 12 bases between.

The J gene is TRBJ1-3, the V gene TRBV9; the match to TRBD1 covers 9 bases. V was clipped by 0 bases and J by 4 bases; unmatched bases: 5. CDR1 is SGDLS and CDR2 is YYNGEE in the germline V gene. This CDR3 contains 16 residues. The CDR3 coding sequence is TGTGCCAGCAGCGTAGGGGACAGGGTATCCGGAAACACCATATATTTT. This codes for CASSVGDRVSGNTIYF.

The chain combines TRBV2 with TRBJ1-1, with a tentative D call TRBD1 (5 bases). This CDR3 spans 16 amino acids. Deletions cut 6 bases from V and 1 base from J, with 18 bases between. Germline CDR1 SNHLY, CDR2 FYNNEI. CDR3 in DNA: TGTGCCAGCAGCCCCGATCGGGGCGGGGGGAACACTGAAGCTTTCTTT. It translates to CASSPDRGGGNTEAFF. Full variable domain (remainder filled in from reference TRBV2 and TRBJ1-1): EPEVTQTPSHQVTQMGQEVILRCVPISNHLYFYWYRQILGQKVEFLVSFYNNEISEKSEIFDDQFSVERPDGSNFTLKIRSTKLEDSAMYFCASSPDRGGGNTEAFFGQGTRLTVV.

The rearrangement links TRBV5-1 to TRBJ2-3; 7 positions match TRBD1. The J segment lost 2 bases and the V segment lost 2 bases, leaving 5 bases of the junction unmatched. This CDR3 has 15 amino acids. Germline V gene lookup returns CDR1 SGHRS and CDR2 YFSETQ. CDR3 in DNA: TGCGCCAGCAGCTTAGGGACAGTTAACACAGATACGCAGTATTTT. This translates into CASSLGTVNTDTQYF.

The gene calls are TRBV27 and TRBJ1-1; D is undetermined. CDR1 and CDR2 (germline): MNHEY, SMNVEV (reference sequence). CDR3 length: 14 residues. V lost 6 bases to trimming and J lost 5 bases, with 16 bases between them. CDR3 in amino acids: CASRSLGGETEAFF. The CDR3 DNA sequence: TGTGCCAGCAGATCTCTGGGTGGGGAGACTGAAGCTTTCTTT.

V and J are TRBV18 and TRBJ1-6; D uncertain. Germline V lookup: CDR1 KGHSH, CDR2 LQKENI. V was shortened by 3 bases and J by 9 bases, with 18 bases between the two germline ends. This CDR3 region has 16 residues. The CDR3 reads CASSPVVFSNGSPLHF. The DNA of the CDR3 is TGTGCCAGCTCACCGGTTGTTTTTTCGAACGGTTCACCCCTCCACTTT.

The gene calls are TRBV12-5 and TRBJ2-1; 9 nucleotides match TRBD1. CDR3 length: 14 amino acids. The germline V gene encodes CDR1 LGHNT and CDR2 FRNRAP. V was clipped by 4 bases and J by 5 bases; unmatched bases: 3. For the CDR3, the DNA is TGTGCTAGTGGTTGGGACAGGGTAAACAATGAGCAGTTCTTC. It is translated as CASGWDRVNNEQFF.

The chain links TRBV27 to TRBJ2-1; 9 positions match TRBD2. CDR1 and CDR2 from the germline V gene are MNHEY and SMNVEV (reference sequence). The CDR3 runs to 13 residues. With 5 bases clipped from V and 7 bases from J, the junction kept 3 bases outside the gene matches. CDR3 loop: CASSPAGGNEQFF. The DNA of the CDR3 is TGTGCCAGCAGTCCTGCGGGAGGGAATGAGCAGTTCTTC.

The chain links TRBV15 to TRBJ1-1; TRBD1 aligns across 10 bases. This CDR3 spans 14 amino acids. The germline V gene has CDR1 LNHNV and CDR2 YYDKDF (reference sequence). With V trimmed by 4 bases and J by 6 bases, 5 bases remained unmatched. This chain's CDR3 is CATSTGTGVAEAFF. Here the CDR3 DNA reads TGTGCCACCAGCACTGGGACAGGGGTCGCTGAAGCTTTCTTT.

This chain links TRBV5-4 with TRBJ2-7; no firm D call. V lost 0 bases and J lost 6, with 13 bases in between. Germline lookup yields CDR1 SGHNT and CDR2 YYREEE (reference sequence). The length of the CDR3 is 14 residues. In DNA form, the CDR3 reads TGTGCCAGCAGCTTGGAGGCTGGGTCGGGCGAGCAGTACTTC. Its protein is CASSLEAGSGEQYF.

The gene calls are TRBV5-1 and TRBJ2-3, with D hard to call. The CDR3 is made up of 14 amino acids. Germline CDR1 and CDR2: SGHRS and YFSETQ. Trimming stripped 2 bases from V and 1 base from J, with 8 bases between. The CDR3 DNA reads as TGCGCCAGCAGCTTTTCCCCTCGCACAGATACGCAGTATTTT. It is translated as CASSFSPRTDTQYF.

The CDR3 DNA is TGTGCCTGGAGTTTCAAGCTGGAGACCCAGTACTTC. Its translation: CAWSFKLETQYF. The chain recombines TRBV30 with TRBJ2-5; no definite D call. Germline V gene sequence: CDR1 GTSNPN, CDR2 SVGIG (reference sequence). The germline V and J ends were trimmed by 2 bases and 5 bases, with 9 bases remaining between them. The CDR3 contains 12 residues.

The CDR3 region is CASSLAGVAGGPSNEQFF. The CDR3 bases are TGTGCCAGCAGCTTGGCGGGGGTAGCGGGAGGGCCTTCTAATGAGCAGTTCTTC. The chain carries TRBV5-4 and TRBJ2-1; 11 nucleotides agree with TRBD2. Germline CDR1 SGHNT, CDR2 YYREEE (reference sequence). The V segment lost 0 bases and the J segment 7 bases; nucleotides outside the gene matches: 12. The length of the CDR3 is 18 residues.

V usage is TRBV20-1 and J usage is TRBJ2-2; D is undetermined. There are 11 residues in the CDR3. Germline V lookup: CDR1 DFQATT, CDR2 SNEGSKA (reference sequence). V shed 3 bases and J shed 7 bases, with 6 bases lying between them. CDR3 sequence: CSASVGGELFF. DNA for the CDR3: TGCAGTGCTAGTGTCGGCGGGGAGCTGTTTTTT.

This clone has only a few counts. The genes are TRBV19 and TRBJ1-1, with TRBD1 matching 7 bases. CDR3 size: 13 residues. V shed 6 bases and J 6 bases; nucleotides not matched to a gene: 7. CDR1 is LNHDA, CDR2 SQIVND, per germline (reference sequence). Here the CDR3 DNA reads TGTGCCAGTAGCTCAGGGGGACCGGCTGAAGCTTTCTTT. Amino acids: CASSSGGPAEAFF.

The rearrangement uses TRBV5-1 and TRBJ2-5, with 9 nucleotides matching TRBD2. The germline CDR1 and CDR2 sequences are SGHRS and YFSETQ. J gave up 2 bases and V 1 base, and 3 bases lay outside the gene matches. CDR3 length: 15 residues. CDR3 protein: CASSLTSGRQETQYF. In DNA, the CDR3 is TGCGCCAGCAGCTTGACTAGCGGGCGACAAGAGACCCAGTACTTC.

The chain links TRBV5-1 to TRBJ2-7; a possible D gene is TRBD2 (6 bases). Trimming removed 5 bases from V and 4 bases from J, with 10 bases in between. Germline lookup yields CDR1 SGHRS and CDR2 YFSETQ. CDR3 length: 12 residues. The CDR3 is CASRAGQYEQYF. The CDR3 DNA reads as TGCGCCAGCAGGGCGGGGCAGTACGAGCAGTACTTC.

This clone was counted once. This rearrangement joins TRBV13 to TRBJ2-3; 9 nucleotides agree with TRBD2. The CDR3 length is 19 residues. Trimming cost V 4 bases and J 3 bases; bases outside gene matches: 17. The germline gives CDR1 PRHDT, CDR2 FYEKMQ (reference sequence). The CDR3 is CASSSRVRGGRANTDTQYF. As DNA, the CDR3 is TGTGCCAGCAGCTCCCGCGTGAGGGGCGGGAGGGCCAATACAGATACGCAGTATTTT.

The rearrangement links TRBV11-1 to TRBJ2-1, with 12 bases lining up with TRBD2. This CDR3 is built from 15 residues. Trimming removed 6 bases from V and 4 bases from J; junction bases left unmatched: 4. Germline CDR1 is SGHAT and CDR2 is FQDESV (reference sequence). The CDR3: CASSLLAGGYNEQFF. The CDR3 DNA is TGTGCCAGCAGTCTACTAGCGGGGGGTTACAATGAGCAGTTCTTC.

The CDR3 bases are TGTGCCAGCAGCGTAGATGGATTGGCGGGACTAGCGGGAGGTAAGGAGCAGTTCTTC. It specifies CASSVDGLAGLAGGKEQFF. This chain connects TRBV9 to TRBJ2-1, with 15 nucleotides matching TRBD2. The V and J ends lost 0 bases and 10 bases, in that order; junction bases with no gene match: 14. Germline V gives CDR1 SGDLS, CDR2 YYNGEE. The CDR3 covers 19 residues.

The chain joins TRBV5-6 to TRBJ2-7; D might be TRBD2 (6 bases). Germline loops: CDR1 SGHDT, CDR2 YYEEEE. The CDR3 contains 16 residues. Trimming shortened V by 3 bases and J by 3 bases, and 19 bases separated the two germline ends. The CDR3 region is CASSSWGGVIYYEQYF. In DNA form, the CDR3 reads TGTGCCAGCAGCTCGTGGGGCGGGGTGATATACTACGAGCAGTACTTC.

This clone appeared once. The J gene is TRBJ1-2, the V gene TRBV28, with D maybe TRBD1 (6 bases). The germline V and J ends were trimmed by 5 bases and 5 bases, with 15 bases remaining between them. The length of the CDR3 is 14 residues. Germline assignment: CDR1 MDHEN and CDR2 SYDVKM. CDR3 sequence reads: CASSERQEAYGYTF. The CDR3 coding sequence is TGTGCCAGCAGTGAGCGACAGGAAGCGTATGGCTACACCTTC.